This entry lists 29 T cell receptor beta chains sequenced from one sample in a study of blood T cell repertoires in COVID-19. Libraries were prepared by immunoSEQ multiplex PCR; TCRdb keeps only in-frame clonotypes and omits some of them. The data hold 150,000 to 200,000 clones, with approximately 93% observed a single time. The sample taken for sequencing was peripheral blood. The source is an older woman with COVID-19, enrolled during active disease.

This clone was counted only a few times. The chain carries TRBV3-1 (or the pseudogene TRBV3-2) and TRBJ2-1, with D possibly being TRBD2 (6 bases). The CDR3 extends over 14 amino acids. CDR1 is LGHDT and CDR2 is YNNKEL in the germline V gene (reference sequence). V gave up 4 bases and J gave up 10 bases, with 17 bases separating them. This CDR3 reads CASSPALGRGEQFF. The CDR3 DNA sequence: TGTGCCAGCAGCCCCGCTTTGGGCCGGGGGGAGCAGTTCTTC.

This clone was detected many times. V usage is TRBV2 and J usage is TRBJ2-2; TRBD1 matches 9 bases. The CDR3 totals 16 residues. Germline CDR1 is SNHLY and CDR2 is FYNNEI. J lost 1 base, V lost 4 bases, and 4 bases had no gene match. DNA for the CDR3: TGTGCCAGCAGTGTACAGGGGGCAAAGAACACCGGGGAGCTGTTTTTT. It specifies CASSVQGAKNTGELFF.

V and J are TRBV7-3 and TRBJ1-2, with a tentative D call TRBD1 (6 bases). The CDR3 has 15 amino acids. Trimming removed 0 bases at V and 5 bases at J, with 13 bases between. The germline V gene encodes CDR1 SGHTA and CDR2 FQGTGA. CDR3 amino acids: CASSLTSGDRYGYTF. The CDR3 DNA sequence: TGTGCCAGCAGCTTAACGTCAGGGGATCGGTATGGCTACACCTTC.

The CDR3, as DNA: TGTGCCAGCAGCAAAGAGGGATGTGAGGGACAGGGGAACTATGGCTACACCTTC. Protein product: CASSKEGCEGQGNYGYTF. J is TRBJ1-2 and V is TRBV21-1; the table names TRBD1, a call not compared with the DNA. TRBV21-1 is listed as a pseudogene. There are 18 residues in the CDR3.

The chain links TRBV19 to TRBJ1-5; 7 nucleotides line up with TRBD1. The CDR3 extends over 16 amino acids. The ends lost 3 bases at V and 0 bases at J; junction bases unmatched: 5. CDR1 and CDR2 (germline): LNHDA, SQIVND (reference sequence). CDR3 DNA: TGTGCCAGTAGTATGGGACAGTCTTATAGCAATCAGCCCCAGCATTTT. As protein: CASSMGQSYSNQPQHF.

The V call is TRBV21-1, the J call TRBJ2-7; the table calls TRBD1, which could not be checked here. TRBV21-1 is classified as a pseudogene. The CDR3 has 15 residues. The CDR3 spells CAVVGRGPVSYEQYF. The CDR3 DNA reads as TGTGCCGTCGTTGGTAGGGGTCCCGTCTCCTACGAGCAGTACTTC.

The gene calls are TRBV9 and TRBJ2-1; possibly TRBD2 for D (7 bases). The V end was cut by 4 bases, the J end by 3 bases, with 14 bases between. The CDR3 covers 15 residues. Per germline, CDR1 SGDLS and CDR2 YYNGEE. CDR3 nucleotides: TGTGCCAGCAGCCCTGGGGGGGGCGTCTACAATGAGCAGTTCTTC. Translating gives CASSPGGGVYNEQFF. The full variable domain, in which reference TRBV9 and TRBJ2-1 provide the parts outside the CDR3, is DSGVTQTPKHLITATGQRVTLRCSPRSGDLSVYWYQQSLDQGLQFLIQYYNGEERAKGNILERFSAQQFPDLHSELNLSSLELGDSALYFCASSPGGGVYNEQFFGPGTRLTVL.

The V call is TRBV14, the J call TRBJ2-5, with D perhaps TRBD2 (6 bases). In germline, CDR1 is SGHDN, CDR2 FVKESK. This CDR3 has 13 residues. Trimming cost V 1 base and J 7 bases, with 10 bases left between them. The CDR3 bases are TGTGCCAGCAGCCAAGGGGACTTGCGGACCCAGTACTTC. This encodes CASSQGDLRTQYF. The full variable domain, in which reference TRBV14 and TRBJ2-5 provide the parts outside the CDR3, is EAGVTQFPSHSVIEKGQTVTLRCDPISGHDNLYWYRRVMGKEIKFLLHFVKESKQDESGMPNNRFLAERTGGTYSTLKVQPAELEDSGVYFCASSQGDLRTQYFGPGTRLLVL.

The rearrangement joins TRBV6-2 or TRBV6-3 to TRBJ1-6; D remains ambiguous. Germline V gene sequence: CDR1 MNHEY, CDR2 SVGEGT. The CDR3 is 17 residues long. V lost 0 bases, J lost 7 bases, and 16 bases lay in between. The CDR3 bases are TGTGCCAGCAGTTACTCTTGGCAGGCCGCCAGGAATTCACCCCTCCACTTT. This translates into CASSYSWQAARNSPLHF.

This clone showed up just once. The gene calls are TRBV7-2 and TRBJ1-5, with TRBD1 matching over 10 bases. V lost 5 bases to trimming and J lost 2 bases; unmatched junction nucleotides: 3. From germline, CDR1 is SGHTA and CDR2 FQGNSA. The CDR3 totals 15 residues. The CDR3 sequence is CASSAGQGGNQPQHF. CDR3 coding DNA: TGTGCCAGCAGCGCAGGACAGGGGGGCAATCAGCCCCAGCATTTT.

The chain combines TRBV6-1 with TRBJ1-2, with a possible D match to TRBD1 (5 bases). Trimming stripped 3 bases from V and 3 bases from J, with 8 bases between. Germline CDR1 reads MNHNS; CDR2 reads SASEGT. The CDR3 covers 13 residues. The CDR3 region has the DNA TGTGCCAGCAGTGATGGCAGGGACTATGGCTACACCTTC. This codes for CASSDGRDYGYTF.

The chain carries TRBV10-2 and TRBJ1-5, with D possibly TRBD1 on 5 matching bases. CDR3 length equals 16 residues. CDR1 and CDR2 (germline): WSHSY, SAAADI. The V end was cut by 0 bases, the J end by 0 bases, with 9 bases between. The CDR3 sequence is CASSESKGNSNQPQHF. CDR3 nucleotides: TGCGCCAGCAGTGAGTCGAAGGGGAATAGCAATCAGCCCCAGCATTTT.

The V call is TRBV7-2, the J call TRBJ1-5; D call uncertain. The germline gives CDR1 SGHTA, CDR2 FQGNSA. The CDR3 contains 15 residues. Between the trimmed V and J ends, which lost 1 base and 0 bases, there was a span of 7 bases. The CDR3 DNA sequence: TGTGCCAGCAGCTTAGGGCAGTATAGCAATCAGCCCCAGCATTTT. This gives the protein CASSLGQYSNQPQHF.

The rearrangement uses TRBV5-6 and TRBJ2-1; 8 positions match TRBD1. V lost 4 bases and J lost 1; bases outside the gene matches: 4. CDR3 length: 15 amino acids. Germline-derived CDR1 and CDR2 are SGHDT and YYEEEE. Here the CDR3 reads CASSGQGASYNEQFF. DNA for the CDR3: TGTGCCAGCAGCGGTCAGGGGGCTTCCTACAATGAGCAGTTCTTC.

The chain links TRBV3-1 (or the pseudogene TRBV3-2) to TRBJ2-3; maybe TRBD2 (7 bases). The CDR3 length is 21 residues. The germline V gene encodes CDR1 LGHDT and CDR2 YNNKEL (reference sequence). Trimming took 0 bases from V and 2 from J, leaving 27 bases between them. The chain's CDR3 is CASSQEGGEGEHFLYTDTQYF. The CDR3 nucleotides are TGTGCCAGCAGCCAAGAAGGGGGGGAAGGTGAACACTTCCTATACACAGATACGCAGTATTTT.

The chain carries TRBV3-1 (or the pseudogene TRBV3-2) and TRBJ1-5, with D hard to call. The V and J ends lost 5 bases and 4 bases respectively, with 12 bases between them. The CDR3 covers 14 residues. Germline lookup yields CDR1 LGHDT and CDR2 YNNKEL (reference sequence). CDR3 sequence reads: CASSIGEGNQPQHF. In nucleotides, the CDR3 is TGTGCCAGCAGCATCGGGGAGGGAAATCAGCCCCAGCATTTT.

The chain combines TRBV9 with TRBJ2-1; 9 bases fit TRBD2. CDR1 and CDR2 from the germline V gene are SGDLS and YYNGEE. J lost 10 bases, V lost 2 bases, and 4 bases had no gene match. The CDR3 totals 13 residues. This CDR3 is CASSVASGEEQFF. As DNA, the CDR3 is TGTGCCAGCAGCGTGGCTAGCGGGGAGGAGCAGTTCTTC.

This chain uses TRBV6-2 or TRBV6-3 with TRBJ1-4; D is unclear. The CDR3 is 14 residues long. V dropped 2 bases and J dropped 7 bases, with 11 bases sitting between them. Germline assignment: CDR1 MNHEY and CDR2 SVGEGT. The CDR3 is CASSYGQVGEKLFF. The DNA for the CDR3 is TGTGCCAGCAGTTACGGTCAGGTTGGTGAAAAACTGTTTTTT.

V is TRBV6-1 and J is TRBJ1-5; possible D gene TRBD1, 5 bases. CDR1 is MNHNS, CDR2 SASEGT, per germline. Trimming took 1 base from V and 6 from J, leaving 13 bases between them. The CDR3 spans 15 residues. The chain's CDR3 is CASSEGWGVGQPQHF. CDR3 in DNA: TGTGCCAGCAGTGAAGGGTGGGGGGTTGGTCAGCCCCAGCATTTT.

The rearrangement uses TRBV25-1 and TRBJ1-1, with TRBD1 as a possible D gene (6 bases). The CDR3 is 14 amino acids. CDR1 is MGHDK, CDR2 SYGVNS, per germline. V shed 7 bases and J shed 0 bases, with 12 bases lying between them. CDR3 DNA sequence: TGTGCCAGCACCCGGACAGACTTGAACACTGAAGCTTTCTTT. It encodes CASTRTDLNTEAFF.

The chain links TRBV6-5 to TRBJ1-1; maybe TRBD1 (6 bases). Between the trimmed V and J ends, which lost 7 bases and 12 bases, there was a span of 21 bases. This CDR3 comprises 13 residues. The germline V gene encodes CDR1 MNHEY and CDR2 SVGAGI. Here the CDR3 reads CASIQVGAGETFF. The DNA for the CDR3 is TGTGCCAGCATCCAAGTTGGAGCAGGGGAAACTTTCTTT.

This chain links TRBV7-2 with TRBJ1-1; D gene unclear. The CDR3 has 13 residues. Germline V gene data show CDR1 as SGHTA and CDR2 as FQGNSA. Trimming removed 1 base at V and 5 bases at J, with 8 bases between. CDR3 region: CASSLEPRTEAFF. CDR3 DNA: TGTGCCAGCAGCTTAGAACCGCGTACTGAAGCTTTCTTT. Looking up the rest from reference TRBV7-2 and TRBJ1-1 gives the full variable domain: GAGVSQSPSNKVTEKGKDVELRCDPISGHTALYWYRQSLGQGLEFLIYFQGNSAPDKSGLPSDRFSAERTGGSVSTLTIQRTQQEDSAVYLCASSLEPRTEAFFGQGTRLTVV.

This clone appeared a single time. This chain uses TRBV18 with TRBJ1-1, with TRBD1 matching 8 bases. This CDR3 spans 12 amino acids. Germline CDR1 reads KGHSH; CDR2 reads LQKENI. V lost 1 base to trimming and J lost 11 bases; unmatched junction nucleotides: 3. This CDR3 is CASSPQTGEAFF. CDR3 in DNA: TGTGCCAGCTCACCACAGACAGGGGAGGCTTTCTTT.

This clone was seen just once. The chain recombines TRBV15 with TRBJ1-1; the D is unclear. The V gene lost 0 bases and the J gene lost 0 bases, with 8 bases spanning the gap. The CDR3 runs 15 residues. In germline, CDR1 is LNHNV, CDR2 YYDKDF (reference sequence). This CDR3 is CATSRERSLNTEAFF. The CDR3 bases are TGTGCCACCAGCAGAGAACGGAGCCTGAACACTGAAGCTTTCTTT.

The V call is TRBV9, the J call TRBJ1-6; 9 positions match TRBD1. With 0 bases clipped from V and 10 bases from J, the junction kept 8 bases outside the gene matches. The CDR3 runs to 16 residues. CDR1 is SGDLS and CDR2 is YYNGEE in the germline V gene. CDR3 sequence reads: CASSVAATGGGSPLHF. The DNA for the CDR3 is TGTGCCAGCAGCGTAGCCGCGACAGGGGGTGGCTCACCCCTCCACTTT.

J is TRBJ2-7 and V is TRBV28, with TRBD2 matching 8 bases. CDR1 is MDHEN, CDR2 SYDVKM, per germline. Germline trimming cut 6 bases from V and 4 bases from J; bases unmatched to any gene: 8. The CDR3 consists of 14 residues. This chain's CDR3 is CASRSGGGRYEQYF. In DNA form, the CDR3 reads TGTGCCAGCAGGTCAGGCGGGGGGCGGTACGAGCAGTACTTC.

This clone was counted between two and nine times. The V call is TRBV7-2, the J call TRBJ1-3; tentatively, D is TRBD1 (5 bases). The CDR3 length is 16 residues. V lost 2 bases and J 4 bases, leaving 15 bases between the germline ends. Germline CDR1 and CDR2: SGHTA and FQGNSA. The CDR3: CASSLTVGGTGNTIYF. The CDR3 DNA sequence: TGTGCCAGCAGCTTAACAGTGGGGGGAACGGGAAACACCATATATTTT.

This chain links TRBV7-3 with TRBJ1-1; no definite D call. Per the germline V gene, CDR1 is SGHTA and CDR2 is FQGTGA. The CDR3 has 13 amino acids. The V end was cut by 1 base, the J end by 1 base, with 4 bases between. The CDR3 nucleotides read TGTGCCAGCAGCTTAATAGAGAACACTGAAGCTTTCTTT. Amino acid sequence: CASSLIENTEAFF.

The V gene is TRBV7-8, the J gene TRBJ1-2; D gene unclear. V lost 4 bases, J lost 3 bases, and 9 bases lay in between. This CDR3 spans 13 amino acids. Germline V gene lookup returns CDR1 SGHVS and CDR2 FQNEAQ. CDR3 loop: CASSSDIDYGYTF. CDR3 in DNA: TGTGCCAGCAGCTCAGACATCGACTATGGCTACACCTTC.